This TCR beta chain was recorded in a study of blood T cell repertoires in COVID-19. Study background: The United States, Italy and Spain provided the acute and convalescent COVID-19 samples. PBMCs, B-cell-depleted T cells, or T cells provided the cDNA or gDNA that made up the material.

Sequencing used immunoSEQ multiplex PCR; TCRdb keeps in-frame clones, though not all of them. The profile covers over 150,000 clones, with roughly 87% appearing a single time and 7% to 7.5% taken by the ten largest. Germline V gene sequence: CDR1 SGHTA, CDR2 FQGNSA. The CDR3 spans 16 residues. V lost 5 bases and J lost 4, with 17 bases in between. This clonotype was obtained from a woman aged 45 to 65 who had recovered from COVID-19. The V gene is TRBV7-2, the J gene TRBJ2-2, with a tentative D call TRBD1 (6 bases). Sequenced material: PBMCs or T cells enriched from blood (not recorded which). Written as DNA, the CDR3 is TGTGCCAGCAGCCCACAGGGCCCCGCGGGCACCGGGGAGCTGTTTTTT. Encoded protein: CASSPQGPAGTGELFF. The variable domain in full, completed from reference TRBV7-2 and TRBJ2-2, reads GAGVSQSPSNKVTEKGKDVELRCDPISGHTALYWYRQSLGQGLEFLIYFQGNSAPDKSGLPSDRFSAERTGGSVSTLTIQRTQQEDSAVYLCASSPQGPAGTGELFFGEGSRLTVL.